This entry is about one T cell receptor beta chain. This sample was taken from a study of blood T cell repertoires in COVID-19. V dropped 5 bases and J dropped 2 bases, with 13 bases sitting between them. Germline CDR1 is MNHNS and CDR2 is SASEGT. The CDR3 has 15 residues. The authors' processing: Estimation of nucleated cell counts was performed using reference gene primer amplification. Here immunoSEQ multiplex PCR was the method, and the copy in TCRdb shows in-frame clones only, minus some. The DNA was the basis for D and trimming; V, J and clone size are from that table. This sample has some 150,000 clones, with about 90% found just once.

What was sequenced was peripheral blood. This TCR was recovered from a man aged 50-59 years with acute or convalescent COVID-19. This sequence joins TRBV6-1 and TRBJ1-3, with D possibly TRBD1 on 6 matching bases. The CDR3 protein is CASSTQGSAGNTIYF. As DNA, the CDR3 is TGTGCCAGCAGTACGCAGGGGTCGGCTGGAAACACCATATATTTT.